The 26 T cell receptor beta chains below come from one sample, sequenced in a study of T cells expressing NK-cell markers. Reprocessing the 5' RACE reads, TCRdb reports a single entry for every CDR3 protein and omits DNA. This sample contains roughly 450,000 distinct CDR3 sequences. Sequencing input: blood T cells: a sorted CD56 or NKG2C T cell subset, CD4+ or CD8+ T cells, or bulk PBMC T cells (not recorded which). All receptors come from a woman aged 45-65 years in good health.

The J gene is TRBJ1-1, the V gene TRBV12-3 or TRBV12-4; lacking DNA, the TRBD1 call made by TCRdb goes unchecked. The length of the CDR3 is 14 residues. CDR3: CASSLQGRNTEAFF.

The rearrangement uses TRBV4-1 and TRBJ2-1. This CDR3 comprises 13 residues. The V gene's germline CDR1 is MGHRA and CDR2 YSYEKL. The CDR3 protein is CASSQVRLNEQFF.

V and J are TRBV5-1 and TRBJ2-1; TCRdb names TRBD2, which stays unverified in the absence of DNA. Germline CDR1 reads SGHRS; CDR2 reads YFSETQ. The CDR3 is made up of 14 amino acids. This CDR3 reads CASGLAGVVYEQFF. Full variable domain (missing parts from reference TRBV5-1 and TRBJ2-1): KAGVTQTPRYLIKTRGQQVTLSCSPISGHRSVSWYQQTPGQGLQFLFEYFSETQRNKGNFPGRFSGRQFSNSRSEMNVSTLELGDSALYLCASGLAGVVYEQFFGPGTRLTVL.

The chain uses TRBV4-1 and TRBJ2-1; checking the TCRdb D call of TRBD2 is not possible without DNA. The germline V gene has CDR1 MGHRA and CDR2 YSYEKL. There are 13 residues in the CDR3. The CDR3 here is CASSQDLSGSRFF.

The chain employs TRBV20-1 and TRBJ2-1; there is no DNA to check the TCRdb D call of TRBD1. Per the germline V gene, CDR1 is DFQATT and CDR2 is SNEGSKA (reference sequence). The CDR3 sequence is 16 residues long. CDR3 amino acids: CSALSGGQGAVNEQFF.

The chain has TRBV5-1 and TRBJ2-3; the D gene TCRdb calls, TRBD2, cannot be checked with no DNA. CDR1 and CDR2 (germline): SGHRS, YFSETQ. The CDR3 totals 15 residues. The chain's CDR3 is CASSPLSGRADTQYF.

The chain joins TRBV29-1 to TRBJ1-1; TCRdb calls TRBD1, which cannot be checked without DNA. CDR1 and CDR2 (germline): SQVTM, ANQGSEA. The CDR3 consists of 13 residues. The CDR3 reads CSVKGQGAIAAFF.

This chain joins TRBV7-9 and TRBJ2-2; TCRdb's D gene call, TRBD1, goes unchecked for lack of DNA. Germline CDR1 and CDR2: SEHNR and FQNEAQ (reference sequence). CDR3 length equals 16 residues. The CDR3 region is CASSQYGGALTGELFF.

The chain is built from TRBV20-1 and TRBJ1-6. The germline gives CDR1 DFQATT, CDR2 SNEGSKA (reference sequence). The CDR3 covers 15 residues. CDR3 in amino acids: CSARPGESYNSPLHF.

The chain is built from TRBV6-5 and TRBJ2-5; checking the TCRdb D call of TRBD2 is not possible without DNA. The CDR3 sequence is 14 residues long. Germline V gene lookup returns CDR1 MNHEY and CDR2 SVGAGI. CDR3 sequence: CASSYSLAGETQYF.

The V gene is TRBV30, the J gene TRBJ1-4; TCRdb lists TRBD1, though no DNA is available to test this call. CDR1 is GTSNPN, CDR2 SVGIG, per germline (reference sequence). The CDR3 is made up of 15 amino acids. CDR3 residues: CAWSPTGTGVGKLFF.

This chain's CDR3 is CASSYRHSNTEAFF. This chain links TRBV27 with TRBJ1-1. Looked up from germline, CDR1 is MNHEY and CDR2 is SMNVEV (reference sequence). This CDR3 has 14 residues.

This chain joins TRBV18 and TRBJ2-1; TCRdb names TRBD1, which stays unverified in the absence of DNA. The CDR3 has 16 residues. Germline-derived CDR1 and CDR2 are KGHSH and LQKENI. The CDR3 loop is CASSPPVGSGNNEQFF.

V and J are TRBV5-5 and TRBJ1-6. CDR1 and CDR2 (germline): SGHKS, YYEKEE (reference sequence). There are 15 residues in the CDR3. The CDR3 spells CASSLRITENSPLHF.

V and J are TRBV6-1 and TRBJ2-2; TCRdb proposes TRBD2, but this gene call is untestable without DNA. The germline V gene has CDR1 MNHNS and CDR2 SASEGT. The CDR3 has 16 amino acids. The CDR3: CASSGLAGGSTGELFF.

The chain carries TRBV5-1 and TRBJ2-7; TCRdb returns TRBD1, unconfirmable since there is no DNA. The CDR3 has 15 amino acids. Germline CDR1 reads SGHRS; CDR2 reads YFSETQ. The CDR3 spells CASSSTGQSSYEQYF.

V gene TRBV15 combines with J gene TRBJ1-1; TCRdb selects TRBD1, and the lack of DNA leaves this call unchecked. The CDR3 is 14 amino acids. Per the germline V gene, CDR1 is LNHNV and CDR2 is YYDKDF (reference sequence). This CDR3 is CATSTGTGGTEAFF.

The rearrangement uses TRBV30 and TRBJ2-4; there is no DNA to check the TCRdb D call of TRBD1. Germline V lookup: CDR1 GTSNPN, CDR2 SVGIG (reference sequence). The CDR3 is 14 residues long. Here the CDR3 reads CAWIVRQAKNIQYF.

The chain uses TRBV12-3 or TRBV12-4 and TRBJ2-2. The CDR3 extends over 14 amino acids. This CDR3 is CASSLTVNTGELFF.

This chain connects TRBV19 to TRBJ2-1. Germline CDR1 LNHDA, CDR2 SQIVND (reference sequence). CDR3 length: 15 residues. The CDR3 protein is CASSNVGRAFNEQFF.

The chain couples TRBV12-3 or TRBV12-4 to TRBJ1-4; TCRdb proposes TRBD1, but this gene call is untestable without DNA. This CDR3 has 14 amino acids. CDR3 sequence reads: CASSRGRANEKLFF.

The J gene is TRBJ2-7, the V gene TRBV20-1. This CDR3 is built from 14 residues. Germline assignment: CDR1 DFQATT and CDR2 SNEGSKA (reference sequence). CDR3 residues: CSARFAGASDEQYF.

The V gene is TRBV9, the J gene TRBJ2-1; no DNA is available, so the TRBD2 call from TCRdb remains unchecked. Germline V gene sequence: CDR1 SGDLS, CDR2 YYNGEE. CDR3 size: 13 residues. CDR3 loop: CASSELGKSEQFF.

The chain uses TRBV7-9 and TRBJ2-7. This CDR3 is built from 13 residues. Per germline, CDR1 SEHNR and CDR2 FQNEAQ (reference sequence). The CDR3 here is CASSLDPNHEQYF.

This chain uses TRBV9 with TRBJ2-2; TCRdb outputs TRBD1, but without DNA this stays unchecked. The CDR3 contains 14 residues. The germline V gene has CDR1 SGDLS and CDR2 YYNGEE. The CDR3 loop reads CASNPVGGFGELFF.

The chain is built from TRBV24-1 and TRBJ2-7; checking the TCRdb D call of TRBD1 is not possible without DNA. Germline CDR1 is KGHDR and CDR2 is SFDVKD. The CDR3 loop spans 14 amino acids. CDR3: CATSDTGPFSEQYF.